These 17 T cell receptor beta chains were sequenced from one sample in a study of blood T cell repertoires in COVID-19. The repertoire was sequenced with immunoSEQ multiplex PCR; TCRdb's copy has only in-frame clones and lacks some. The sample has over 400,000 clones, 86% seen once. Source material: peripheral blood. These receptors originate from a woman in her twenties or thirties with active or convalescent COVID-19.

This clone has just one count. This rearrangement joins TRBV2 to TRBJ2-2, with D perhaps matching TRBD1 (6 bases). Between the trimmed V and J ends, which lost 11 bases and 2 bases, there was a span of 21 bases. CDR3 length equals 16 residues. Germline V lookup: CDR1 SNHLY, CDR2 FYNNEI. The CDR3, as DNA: TGTGCCTCCAGTGTCCTGGGACACTTAAACACCGGGGAGCTGTTTTTT. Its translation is CASSVLGHLNTGELFF. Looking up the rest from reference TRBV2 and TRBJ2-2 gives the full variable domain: EPEVTQTPSHQVTQMGQEVILRCVPISNHLYFYWYRQILGQKVEFLVSFYNNEISEKSEIFDDQFSVERPDGSNFTLKIRSTKLEDSAMYFCASSVLGHLNTGELFFGEGSRLTVL.

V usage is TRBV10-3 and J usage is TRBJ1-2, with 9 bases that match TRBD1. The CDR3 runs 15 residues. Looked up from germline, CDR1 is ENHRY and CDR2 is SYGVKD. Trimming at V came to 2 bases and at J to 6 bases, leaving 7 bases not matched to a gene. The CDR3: CAISEAKTGGHGYTF. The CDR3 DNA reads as TGTGCCATCAGTGAGGCAAAGACAGGGGGTCATGGCTACACCTTC.

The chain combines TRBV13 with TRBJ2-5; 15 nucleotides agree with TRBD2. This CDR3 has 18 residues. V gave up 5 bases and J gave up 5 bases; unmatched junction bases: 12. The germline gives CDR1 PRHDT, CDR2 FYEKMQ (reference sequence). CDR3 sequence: CASSRTLGLAGGLETQYF. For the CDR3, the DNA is TGTGCCAGCAGCCGCACCCTCGGACTAGCGGGGGGGCTGGAGACCCAGTACTTC.

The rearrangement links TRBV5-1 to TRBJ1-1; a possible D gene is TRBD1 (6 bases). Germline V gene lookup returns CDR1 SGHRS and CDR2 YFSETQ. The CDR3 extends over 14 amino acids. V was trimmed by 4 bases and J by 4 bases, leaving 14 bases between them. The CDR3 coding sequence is TGCGCCAGCAGCAAGGACAGCCAGACCACTGAAGCTTTCTTT. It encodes CASSKDSQTTEAFF.

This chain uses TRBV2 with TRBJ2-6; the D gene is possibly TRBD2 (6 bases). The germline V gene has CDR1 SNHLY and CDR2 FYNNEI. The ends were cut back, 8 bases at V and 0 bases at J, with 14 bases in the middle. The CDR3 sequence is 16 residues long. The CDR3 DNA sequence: TGTGCCAGCGATCCCGGGAGAGGCTCTGGGGCCAACGTCCTGACTTTC. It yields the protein CASDPGRGSGANVLTF.

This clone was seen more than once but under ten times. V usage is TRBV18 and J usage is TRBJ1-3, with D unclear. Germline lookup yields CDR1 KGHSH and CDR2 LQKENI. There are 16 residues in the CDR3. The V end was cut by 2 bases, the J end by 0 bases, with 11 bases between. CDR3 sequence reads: CASSPISADSGNTIYF. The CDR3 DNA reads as TGTGCCAGCTCACCAATAAGCGCAGACTCTGGAAACACCATATATTTT.

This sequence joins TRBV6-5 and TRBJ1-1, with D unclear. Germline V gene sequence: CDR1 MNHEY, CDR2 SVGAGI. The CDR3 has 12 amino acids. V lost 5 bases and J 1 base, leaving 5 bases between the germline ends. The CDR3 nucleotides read TGTGCCAGCAGTAGCCGGAACACTGAAGCTTTCTTT. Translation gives CASSSRNTEAFF.

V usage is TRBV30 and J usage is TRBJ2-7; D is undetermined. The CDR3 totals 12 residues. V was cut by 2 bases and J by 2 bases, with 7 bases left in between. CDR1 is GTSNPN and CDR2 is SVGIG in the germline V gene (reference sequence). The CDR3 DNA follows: TGTGCCTGGAGTACGGTGACCTACGAGCAGTACTTC. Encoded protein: CAWSTVTYEQYF.

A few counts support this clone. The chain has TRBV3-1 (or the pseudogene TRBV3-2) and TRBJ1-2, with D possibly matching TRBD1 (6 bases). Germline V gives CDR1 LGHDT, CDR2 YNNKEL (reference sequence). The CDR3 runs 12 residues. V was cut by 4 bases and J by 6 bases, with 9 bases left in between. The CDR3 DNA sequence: TGTGCCAGCAGCCCGGACAGACATGGCTACACCTTC. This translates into CASSPDRHGYTF.

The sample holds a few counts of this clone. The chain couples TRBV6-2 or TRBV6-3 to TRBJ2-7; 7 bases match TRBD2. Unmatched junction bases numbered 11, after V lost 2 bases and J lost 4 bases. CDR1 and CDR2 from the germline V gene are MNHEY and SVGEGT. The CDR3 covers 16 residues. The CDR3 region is CASSYPQREGSYEQYF. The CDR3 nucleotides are TGTGCCAGCAGTTACCCCCAGCGGGAAGGGAGTTACGAGCAGTACTTC.

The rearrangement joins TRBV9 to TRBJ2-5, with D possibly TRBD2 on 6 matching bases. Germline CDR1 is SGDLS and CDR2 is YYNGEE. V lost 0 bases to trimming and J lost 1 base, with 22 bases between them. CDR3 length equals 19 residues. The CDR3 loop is CASSVGRGIGGAVQETQYF. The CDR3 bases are TGTGCCAGCAGCGTAGGTCGTGGGATTGGCGGGGCTGTCCAAGAGACCCAGTACTTC. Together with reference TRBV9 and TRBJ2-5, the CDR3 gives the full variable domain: DSGVTQTPKHLITATGQRVTLRCSPRSGDLSVYWYQQSLDQGLQFLIQYYNGEERAKGNILERFSAQQFPDLHSELNLSSLELGDSALYFCASSVGRGIGGAVQETQYFGPGTRLLVL.

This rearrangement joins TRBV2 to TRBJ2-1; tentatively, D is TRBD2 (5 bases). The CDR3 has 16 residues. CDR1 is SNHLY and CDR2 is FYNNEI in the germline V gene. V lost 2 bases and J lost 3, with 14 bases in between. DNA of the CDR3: TGTGCCAGCAGTGAAAATGAGGGTCCCCGCTACAATGAGCAGTTCTTC. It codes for CASSENEGPRYNEQFF. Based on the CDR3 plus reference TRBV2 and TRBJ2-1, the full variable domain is EPEVTQTPSHQVTQMGQEVILRCVPISNHLYFYWYRQILGQKVEFLVSFYNNEISEKSEIFDDQFSVERPDGSNFTLKIRSTKLEDSAMYFCASSENEGPRYNEQFFGPGTRLTVL.

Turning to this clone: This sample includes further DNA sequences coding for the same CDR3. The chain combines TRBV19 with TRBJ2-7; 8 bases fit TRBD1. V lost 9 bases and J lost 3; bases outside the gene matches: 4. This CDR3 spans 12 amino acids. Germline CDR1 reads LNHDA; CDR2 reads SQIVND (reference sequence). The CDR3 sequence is CASSDRGYEQYF. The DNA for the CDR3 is TGTGCCAGCTCCGACAGGGGCTACGAGCAGTACTTC.

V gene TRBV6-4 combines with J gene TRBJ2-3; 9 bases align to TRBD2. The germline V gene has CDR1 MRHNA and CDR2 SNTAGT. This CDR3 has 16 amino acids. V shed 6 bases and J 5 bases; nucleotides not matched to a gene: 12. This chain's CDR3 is CASRPVGGRGGDTQYF. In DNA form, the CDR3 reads TGTGCCAGCAGGCCAGTTGGCGGGAGGGGAGGAGATACGCAGTATTTT.

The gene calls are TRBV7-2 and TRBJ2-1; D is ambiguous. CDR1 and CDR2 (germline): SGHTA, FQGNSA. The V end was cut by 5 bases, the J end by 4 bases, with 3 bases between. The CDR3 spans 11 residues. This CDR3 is CASSPYNEQFF. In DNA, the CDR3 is TGTGCCAGCAGCCCTTACAATGAGCAGTTCTTC.

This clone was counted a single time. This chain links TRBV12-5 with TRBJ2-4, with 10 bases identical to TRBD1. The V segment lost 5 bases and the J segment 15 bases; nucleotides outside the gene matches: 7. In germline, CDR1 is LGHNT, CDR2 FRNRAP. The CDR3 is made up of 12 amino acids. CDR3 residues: CASGLPGQGTYF. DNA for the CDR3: TGTGCTAGTGGTCTCCCGGGACAGGGGACGTACTTC.

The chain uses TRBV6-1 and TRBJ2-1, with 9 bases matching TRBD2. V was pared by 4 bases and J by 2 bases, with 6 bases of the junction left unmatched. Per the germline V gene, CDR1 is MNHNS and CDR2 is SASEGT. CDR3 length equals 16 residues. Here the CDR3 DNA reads TGTGCCAGCAGTGTAAGCGGGGGGCTCCCCTACAATGAGCAGTTCTTC. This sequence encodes CASSVSGGLPYNEQFF.